This record covers a single T cell receptor beta chain. The antigen is undetermined. CDR3 length: 15 amino acids. Germline CDR1 reads LGHNA; CDR2 reads YSLEER. V was pared by 1 base and J by 1 base, with 8 bases between. The data originate from a study of cytomegalovirus exposure and HLA in healthy donors. With 60 Vbeta and 13 Jbeta primers, the PCR was carried out. Some clones are missing from TCRdb's copy, which holds only in-frame ones; the method was immunoSEQ multiplex PCR. The sample records about 140,000 clones, around 90% being singletons. Study outcomes and limitations: A later analysis linked a missense DCLRE1C variant to TCR beta V- and J-gene trimming. Most of the TCR beta V segments (in an earlier analysis) were productive either about 90% or about 30% of the time.

This sequence originates from a woman in her forties in good health and CMV-seronegative. The sample was PBMCs. The chain joins TRBV4-3 to TRBJ1-3, with unresolved D. CDR3 nucleotides: TGCGCCAGCAGCCAAGTTCCCGGTTCTGGAAACACCATATATTTT. The encoded protein is CASSQVPGSGNTIYF.